This TCR beta chain appears in the sequencing data of a study of blood T cell repertoires in COVID-19. Looking at the study overall: Specimens from acute and convalescent COVID-19 originated in the United States, Italy and Spain. The analysed material was cDNA or gDNA that came from T cells, B-cell-depleted T cells, or PBMCs.

This CDR3 region has 14 residues. Germline assignment: CDR1 SGHRS and CDR2 YFSETQ. Trimming removed 2 bases from V and 6 bases from J, with 14 bases in between. In the original analysis: Nucleated cell number was recorded as an estimate derived from reference gene primer amplification. Profiling relied on immunoSEQ multiplex PCR, and the TCRdb table lists in-frame clones only, not all of them. Clone size and the V and J calls come from that table; the DNA yielded D and trimming. The sample records some 74,000 clones, more than 75% being singletons. The sample was peripheral blood. The clonotype originates from a human donor in a cohort sampled during active COVID-19. The chain has TRBV5-1 and TRBJ1-2; D may be TRBD1 (5 bases). The CDR3 loop reads CASSFTQGRDGYTF. DNA for the CDR3: TGCGCCAGCAGCTTCACGCAGGGAAGGGATGGCTACACCTTC.